Below are 5 T cell receptor beta chains sequenced from a single sample in a study of cytomegalovirus exposure and HLA in healthy donors. Primers for the PCR totalled 60 Vbeta and 13 Jbeta. Produced via immunoSEQ multiplex PCR; TCRdb's table is partial and in-frame only. Its listing shows around 80,000 clones. The sequenced sample was PBMCs. The receptors stem from a man in his forties in good health and CMV-seronegative.

The V gene is TRBV19, the J gene TRBJ1-5, with TRBD1 as a possible D gene (6 bases). The ends were cut back, 4 bases at V and 0 bases at J, with 10 bases in the middle. The CDR3 length is 15 residues. Germline loops: CDR1 LNHDA, CDR2 SQIVND (reference sequence). Written as DNA, the CDR3 is TGTGCCAGTAGTAAATACAGGGATAGCAATCAGCCCCAGCATTTT. This gives the protein CASSKYRDSNQPQHF.

Written as DNA, the CDR3 is TGCGCCAGCAGCTTTGGGAGGGCGGGTAACTATGGCTACACCTTC. This sequence encodes CASSFGRAGNYGYTF. The chain combines TRBV5-1 with TRBJ1-2; D gene uncertain. The germline V and J ends were trimmed by 2 bases and 1 base, with 12 bases remaining between them. The germline V gene encodes CDR1 SGHRS and CDR2 YFSETQ. The CDR3 has 15 amino acids.

The DNA for the CDR3 is TGTGCCAGCAGCCAACGGTTGGGTCAGGGGCTTAGACTTGGTGGCTACACCTTC. The encoded protein is CASSQRLGQGLRLGGYTF. The chain couples TRBV7-8 to TRBJ1-2; a possible D gene is TRBD1 (6 bases). The V end lost 5 bases, the J end lost 7 bases, and 29 bases lay between the germline ends. CDR1 and CDR2 from the germline V gene are SGHVS and FQNEAQ. There are 18 residues in the CDR3.

The rearrangement links TRBV5-6 to TRBJ2-3; D gene uncertain. This CDR3 is 15 amino acids long. Germline CDR1 SGHDT, CDR2 YYEEEE. The V gene lost 2 bases and the J gene lost 5 bases, with 15 bases spanning the gap. The CDR3: CASSLRLLVRDTQYF. For the CDR3, the DNA is TGTGCCAGCAGCTTACGGCTTCTAGTCAGAGATACGCAGTATTTT. The full variable domain, in which reference TRBV5-6 and TRBJ2-3 provide the parts outside the CDR3, is DAGVTQSPTHLIKTRGQQVTLRCSPKSGHDTVSWYQQALGQGPQFIFQYYEEEERQRGNFPDRFSGHQFPNYSSELNVNALLLGDSALYLCASSLRLLVRDTQYFGPGTRLTVL.

The chain employs TRBV6-1 and TRBJ2-5; 11 bases are shared with TRBD2. V shed 1 base and J 6 bases; nucleotides not matched to a gene: 7. Germline V gives CDR1 MNHNS, CDR2 SASEGT. CDR3 length equals 16 residues. The CDR3 is CASSEVSGGALKTQYF. For the CDR3, the DNA is TGTGCCAGCAGTGAAGTTAGCGGGGGGGCACTTAAGACCCAGTACTTC.